This T cell receptor (beta chain) appears in the sequencing data of a study of T cell repertoires in cytomegalovirus infection. TCRdb independently ran MiXCR on the reads; one entry per CDR3 protein. The sample lists approximately 260,000 distinct CDR3 sequences; about a sixth were seen once. The V gene lost 1 base and the J gene lost 5 bases, with 14 bases spanning the gap. Germline values: CDR1 SGHTA, CDR2 FQGNSA. The CDR3 is made up of 15 amino acids. This clonotype has at least ten counts. The chain carries TRBV7-2 and TRBJ1-1; D perhaps matches TRBD1 (5 bases). The TCR comes from a human donor in good health (CMV status not recorded). Some clones in this sample may be carry-over from other donors' samples. Sequenced input: CD8+ T cells from PBMCs. The CDR3 protein is CASSLVGGGYTEAFF. The CDR3 nucleotides read TGTGCCAGCAGCTTAGTGGGGGGTGGATATACTGAAGCTTTCTTT.